The 11 T cell receptor beta chains given below trace back to one sample, sequenced in a study of blood T cells in healthy people across ages. With a J-beta primer mix and a sample-barcoded 5' primer, a second PCR ran about 7 to 11 cycles. MiXCR, applied by TCRdb to the 5' RACE reads, yields one record per CDR3 protein. The table has around 990,000 distinct CDR3 sequences, 20% to 25% seen once. These data are also associated with another study on T cells of mothers and their children.

Specimen: blood. These receptors all come from a girl aged 2-9 years in good health.

Concerning this clonotype: One end of the junction fails to match germline, which may point to a read error. The chain carries TRBV7-9 and TRBJ2-3; D is possibly TRBD1 (5 bases). This CDR3 region has 16 residues. The germline V gene encodes CDR1 SEHNR and CDR2 FQNEAQ (reference sequence). The CDR3 here is CSSSLYLGASTDTQYF. The CDR3 DNA reads TGTTCCAGCAGCTTATACTTAGGGGCTAGCACAGATACGCAGTATTTT.

This clonotype was seen a handful of times. The chain uses TRBV27 and TRBJ2-1; unclear D gene. Germline loops: CDR1 MNHEY, CDR2 SMNVEV (reference sequence). V gave up 2 bases and J gave up 4 bases, with 9 bases separating them. This CDR3 spans 14 amino acids. The chain's CDR3 is CASSLLPTYNEQFF. In DNA form, the CDR3 reads TGTGCCAGCAGTTTACTGCCTACATACAATGAGCAGTTCTTC.

In its sample, this clonotype was seen many times. The chain has TRBV29-1 and TRBJ2-4; no definite D call. Germline CDR1 reads SQVTM; CDR2 reads ANQGSEA. The CDR3 runs to 13 residues. Trimming removed 0 bases from V and 6 bases from J, with 9 bases in between. CDR3 in amino acids: CSVEEIGLNIQYF. The CDR3 DNA sequence: TGCAGCGTTGAAGAGATAGGGCTAAACATTCAGTACTTC.

V and J are TRBV11-2 and TRBJ1-2; tentatively, D is TRBD1 (5 bases). This CDR3 spans 13 amino acids. Germline V gene sequence: CDR1 SGHAT, CDR2 FQNNGV. V lost 3 bases, J lost 3 bases, and 8 bases lay in between. As DNA, the CDR3 is TGTGCCAGCAGCTTGGGGGGATACTATGGCTACACCTTC. It yields the protein CASSLGGYYGYTF.

A few counts support this clonotype. The rearrangement uses TRBV15 and TRBJ1-3; maybe TRBD1 (6 bases). The CDR3 is made up of 16 amino acids. The V gene's germline CDR1 is LNHNV and CDR2 YYDKDF (reference sequence). The V end lost 1 base, the J end lost 0 bases, and 10 bases lay between the germline ends. CDR3 region: CATSRVGQTSGNTIYF. In DNA, the CDR3 is TGTGCCACCAGCAGAGTTGGACAGACCTCTGGAAACACCATATATTTT.

The chain is built from TRBV20-1 and TRBJ2-7, with D perhaps TRBD1 or TRBD2 (5 bases each). The CDR3 totals 15 residues. Trimming left V 2 bases short and J 2 bases short, with 16 bases between. The V gene's germline CDR1 is DFQATT and CDR2 SNEGSKA (reference sequence). The CDR3 nucleotides are TGCAGTGCTAGACCCTGGACGGGGACCACCTACGAGCAGTACTTC. Translated, it gives CSARPWTGTTYEQYF.

Notes on this clonotype: A read error may produce the germline difference seen at one junction end. V usage is TRBV7-9 and J usage is TRBJ1-4; D unresolved. CDR1 and CDR2 from the germline V gene are SEHNR and FQNEAQ (reference sequence). The CDR3 runs to 14 residues. The CDR3 spells CASSPDRSNEKPFF. As DNA, the CDR3 is TGTGCCAGCAGCCCCGACCGGTCTAATGAAAAACCGTTTTTT.

This sequence joins TRBV12-3 or TRBV12-4 and TRBJ2-7; D is unresolved. The length of the CDR3 is 15 residues. V was pared by 1 base and J by 2 bases, with 12 bases between. As DNA, the CDR3 is TGTGCCAGCAGTTTAGGGGGTCGAAGTGCCTACGAGCAGTACTTC. Translating gives CASSLGGRSAYEQYF.

The rearrangement uses TRBV7-9 and TRBJ2-5; TRBD1 agrees at 9 bases. The CDR3 spans 16 residues. CDR1 and CDR2 (germline): SEHNR, FQNEAQ (reference sequence). Germline trimming cut 2 bases from V and 7 bases from J; bases unmatched to any gene: 11. CDR3 bases: TGTGCCAGCAGCTTAATTAGGACAGGGGAGAAGGGGACCCAGTACTTC. Translating it yields CASSLIRTGEKGTQYF.

The chain carries TRBV2 and TRBJ2-5; 8 bases are a match to TRBD2. This CDR3 contains 15 residues. Per the germline V gene, CDR1 is SNHLY and CDR2 is FYNNEI. Germline trimming cut 4 bases from V and 1 base from J; bases unmatched to any gene: 5. CDR3 in amino acids: CASSGTAGGQETQYF. CDR3 nucleotide sequence: TGTGCCAGCAGTGGAACCGCGGGGGGCCAAGAGACCCAGTACTTC.

This clonotype was counted a few times. The chain has TRBV27 and TRBJ1-6, with a weak D call TRBD1 (5 bases). Looked up from germline, CDR1 is MNHEY and CDR2 is SMNVEV (reference sequence). The CDR3 contains 15 residues. The V end was cut by 3 bases, the J end by 1 base, with 7 bases between. The CDR3 DNA reads as TGTGCCAGCAGTTTGGGGCAGTCCTATAATTCACCCCTCCACTTT. Its protein product is CASSLGQSYNSPLHF.